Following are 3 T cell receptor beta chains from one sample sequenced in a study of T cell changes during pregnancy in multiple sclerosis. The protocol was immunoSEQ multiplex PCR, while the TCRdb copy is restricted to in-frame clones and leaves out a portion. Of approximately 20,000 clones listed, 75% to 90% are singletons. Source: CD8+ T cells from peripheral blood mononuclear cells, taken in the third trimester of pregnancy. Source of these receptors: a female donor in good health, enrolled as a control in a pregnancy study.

The CDR3 region is CASSPGRTRIQETQYF. CDR3 nucleotides: TGTGCCAGCAGCCCTGGACGGACAAGAATCCAAGAGACCCAGTACTTC. J is TRBJ2-5 and V is TRBV11-2; D perhaps matches TRBD1 (5 bases). The germline V and J ends were trimmed by 5 bases and 1 base, with 17 bases remaining between them. The CDR3 runs 16 residues. Germline CDR1 is SGHAT and CDR2 is FQNNGV.

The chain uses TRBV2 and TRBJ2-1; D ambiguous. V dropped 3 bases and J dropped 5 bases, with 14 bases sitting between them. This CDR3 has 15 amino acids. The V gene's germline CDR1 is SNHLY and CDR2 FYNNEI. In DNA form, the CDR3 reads TGTGCCAGCAGTGAGTGGGTAGCTGGTGACAATGAGCAGTTCTTC. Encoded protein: CASSEWVAGDNEQFF.

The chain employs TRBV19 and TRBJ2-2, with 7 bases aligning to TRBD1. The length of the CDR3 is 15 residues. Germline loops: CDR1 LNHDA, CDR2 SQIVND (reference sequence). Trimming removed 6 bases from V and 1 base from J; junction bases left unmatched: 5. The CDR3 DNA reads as TGTGCCAGTAGCCTCGACAGGGTGAACACCGGGGAGCTGTTTTTT. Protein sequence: CASSLDRVNTGELFF.